The 27 T cell receptor beta chains below were found in one sample sequenced in a study of blood T cell repertoires in COVID-19. The assay was immunoSEQ multiplex PCR, and TCRdb's table has in-frame clones only and misses some. The sample includes a few hundred thousand clones, about four fifths of them seen just once. Source material: peripheral blood. These receptors all stem from a woman between 18 and 29 years old with acute or convalescent COVID-19.

The chain joins TRBV27 to TRBJ1-2; D not resolved. CDR3 size: 14 residues. From germline, CDR1 is MNHEY and CDR2 SMNVEV (reference sequence). V dropped 3 bases and J dropped 2 bases, with 10 bases sitting between them. CDR3: CASSFSWQNYGYTF. Written as DNA, the CDR3 is TGTGCCAGCAGTTTTTCATGGCAGAACTATGGCTACACCTTC.

This sequence joins TRBV28 and TRBJ1-6; D ambiguous. CDR1 and CDR2 (germline): MDHEN, SYDVKM. Between the trimmed V and J ends, which lost 5 bases and 7 bases, there was a span of 9 bases. The CDR3 is 13 amino acids. CDR3 amino acids: CASSPRLNSPLHF. In nucleotides, the CDR3 is TGTGCCAGCAGTCCCAGGCTCAATTCACCCCTCCACTTT.

CDR3 region: CASSLATSEYTDTQYF. CDR3 nucleotide sequence: TGTGCCAGCAGCTTAGCGACTAGCGAATACACAGATACGCAGTATTTT. The V call is TRBV7-9, the J call TRBJ2-3, with 8 bases that match TRBD2. The CDR3 length is 16 residues. Per germline, CDR1 SEHNR and CDR2 FQNEAQ (reference sequence). The trim removed 0 bases at V and 2 bases at J, leaving 4 bases unmatched.

This rearrangement joins TRBV10-3 to TRBJ1-6, with TRBD1 as a possible D gene (5 bases). From germline, CDR1 is ENHRY and CDR2 SYGVKD. This CDR3 spans 12 amino acids. Deletions cut 1 base from V and 13 bases from J, with 8 bases between. For the CDR3, the DNA is TGTGCCATCAGTGAGTGGGGCAGTCCCCTCCACTTT. Translation: CAISEWGSPLHF.

The J gene is TRBJ2-2, the V gene TRBV5-5; unclear D gene. The CDR3 contains 16 residues. The V gene's germline CDR1 is SGHKS and CDR2 YYEKEE (reference sequence). V lost 3 bases to trimming and J lost 0 bases, with 12 bases between them. The DNA of the CDR3 is TGTGCCAGCAGCTACAGACGACACACGAACACCGGGGAGCTGTTTTTT. Its translation is CASSYRRHTNTGELFF.

The V call is TRBV28, the J call TRBJ2-2; 9 positions match TRBD2. This CDR3 comprises 19 residues. Germline V CDR1 and CDR2: MDHEN, SYDVKM. V shed 7 bases, J shed 6 bases, and the junction held 21 bases outside the gene matches. The CDR3 DNA reads TGTGCCAGCATCGAAGGGGGACTAGCCCAGTTCTGGGCACCCGGGGAGCTGTTTTTT. Translation: CASIEGGLAQFWAPGELFF.

This rearrangement joins TRBV19 to TRBJ2-7; D gene uncertain. The CDR3 is 13 amino acids. Germline V CDR1 and CDR2: LNHDA, SQIVND (reference sequence). The germline V and J ends were trimmed by 3 bases and 0 bases, with 6 bases remaining between them. CDR3 nucleotides: TGTGCCAGTAGTATGGCTCTCTCCTACGAGCAGTACTTC. Protein sequence: CASSMALSYEQYF. Complete variable domain (other parts from reference TRBV19 and TRBJ2-7): DGGITQSPKYLFRKEGQNVTLSCEQNLNHDAMYWYRQDPGQGLRLIYYSQIVNDFQKGDIAEGYSVSREKKESFPLTVTSAQKNPTAFYLCASSMALSYEQYFGPGTRLTVT.

CDR3 DNA: TGTGCCAGCAGAGTTCGGAGGGGAGGGTCCTACAATGAGCAGTTCTTC. Translating gives CASRVRRGGSYNEQFF. This chain connects TRBV9 to TRBJ2-1, with 7 bases aligning to TRBD2. The CDR3 has 16 amino acids. CDR1 SGDLS and CDR2 YYNGEE come from the germline V gene. Trimming removed 5 bases from V and 1 base from J; junction bases left unmatched: 9.

In this sample, this clone turned up many times. V gene TRBV21-1 combines with J gene TRBJ1-2; the tabulated D call, TRBD1, remains unverified against the DNA. TRBV21-1 is reported as a pseudogene. The length of the CDR3 is 14 residues. DNA of the CDR3: TGTGCCAGCAGCCCCCGCCGCGGACAGGCTGGCTACACCTTC. Its translation: CASSPRRGQAGYTF.

The chain links TRBV11-3 to TRBJ2-1, with 11 bases fitting TRBD2. V lost 1 base, J lost 6 bases, and 2 bases stayed unmatched. The CDR3 sequence is 15 residues long. CDR1 and CDR2 (germline): SGHNT, YENEEA. The CDR3, as DNA: TGTGCCAGCAGCTTAGGTACTAGCGGGAGCAATGAGCAGTTCTTC. Protein sequence: CASSLGTSGSNEQFF.

The chain uses TRBV2 and TRBJ1-3; D gene ambiguous. Trimming removed 4 bases at V and 4 bases at J, with 14 bases between. This CDR3 has 15 residues. Germline-derived CDR1 and CDR2 are SNHLY and FYNNEI. CDR3 bases: TGTGCCAGCAGTGCGAGTGCCCACGGGGGAAACACCATATATTTT. Its translation is CASSASAHGGNTIYF.

The chain uses TRBV9 and TRBJ2-7; TRBD2 agrees at 9 bases. The germline V gene has CDR1 SGDLS and CDR2 YYNGEE. The CDR3 has 15 residues. V shed 0 bases and J 2 bases; nucleotides not matched to a gene: 3. CDR3 DNA: TGTGCCAGCAGCGTAGGGGCTAGCGGGGCCTACGAGCAGTACTTC. This gives the protein CASSVGASGAYEQYF.

The V call is TRBV25-1, the J call TRBJ1-1; tentatively, D is TRBD1 (6 bases). Trimming cost V 4 bases and J 4 bases, with 16 bases left between them. This CDR3 is 15 amino acids long. Germline CDR1 and CDR2: MGHDK and SYGVNS. Here the CDR3 reads CASSAGGAGFTEAFF. For the CDR3, the DNA is TGTGCCAGCAGTGCGGGGGGGGCTGGGTTCACTGAAGCTTTCTTT.

This clone was seen once. The chain joins TRBV7-2 to TRBJ1-2; D might be TRBD1 (5 bases). The CDR3 loop spans 14 amino acids. Trimming pared 3 bases from V and 5 bases from J, leaving 13 bases between. Germline values: CDR1 SGHTA, CDR2 FQGNSA. CDR3 region: CASSFFGDLYGYTF. CDR3 DNA: TGTGCCAGCAGCTTTTTCGGGGACTTGTATGGCTACACCTTC.

This chain connects TRBV7-9 to TRBJ2-3, with TRBD2 identical over 7 bases. J lost 2 bases, V lost 5 bases, and 19 bases had no gene match. There are 19 residues in the CDR3. CDR1 and CDR2 from the germline V gene are SEHNR and FQNEAQ (reference sequence). CDR3 DNA sequence: TGTGCCAGCAGCCAGATACTCCTCCTAGCGGCCCAGATCACAGATACGCAGTATTTT. Amino acid sequence: CASSQILLLAAQITDTQYF.

The chain links TRBV28 to TRBJ1-6; D gene ambiguous. The CDR3 is made up of 13 amino acids. Trimming pared 7 bases from V and 6 bases from J, leaving 10 bases between. Germline loops: CDR1 MDHEN, CDR2 SYDVKM. CDR3 in amino acids: CASISGVNSPLHF. In DNA, the CDR3 is TGTGCCAGCATTTCGGGTGTTAATTCACCCCTCCACTTT. Combining the CDR3 with reference TRBV28 and TRBJ1-6 gives the whole variable domain DVKVTQSSRYLVKRTGEKVFLECVQDMDHENMFWYRQDPGLGLRLIYFSYDVKMKEKGDIPEGYSVSREKKERFSLILESASTNQTSMYLCASISGVNSPLHFGNGTRLTVT.

The V gene is TRBV4-3, the J gene TRBJ2-3; D remains ambiguous. V lost 4 bases to trimming and J lost 5 bases, with 16 bases between them. CDR1 and CDR2 from the germline V gene are LGHNA and YSLEER. There are 15 residues in the CDR3. CDR3 sequence reads: CASSLKFGGGDTQYF. The CDR3 nucleotides are TGCGCCAGCAGCCTCAAGTTCGGTGGTGGAGATACGCAGTATTTT.

The chain has TRBV30 and TRBJ1-1; D possibly corresponds to TRBD1 (6 bases). V lost 0 bases and J lost 11, with 13 bases in between. Germline lookup yields CDR1 GTSNPN and CDR2 SVGIG (reference sequence). This CDR3 has 12 amino acids. CDR3: CAWSVPGVRAFF. CDR3 nucleotides: TGTGCCTGGAGTGTACCAGGGGTACGGGCTTTCTTT.

The J gene is TRBJ1-6, the V gene TRBV28, with 7 bases that match TRBD1. The V gene's germline CDR1 is MDHEN and CDR2 SYDVKM. CDR3 size: 15 residues. The junction had 9 bases not matched to a gene; V was cut back by 3 bases and J by 10 bases. CDR3 sequence: CASSFSRGLSSPLHF. The CDR3 DNA sequence: TGTGCCAGCAGTTTTTCCAGGGGGTTAAGCTCACCCCTCCACTTT.

This clone was seen many times. The J gene is TRBJ1-4, the V gene TRBV6-6, with TRBD1 as a possible D gene (5 bases). Trimming took 6 bases from V and 7 from J, leaving 12 bases between them. Germline V gene data show CDR1 as MNHNY and CDR2 as SVGAGI (reference sequence). The CDR3 spans 13 residues. DNA of the CDR3: TGTGCCAGCAGATCGTGGACACTTGAAAAACTGTTTTTT. Its protein product is CASRSWTLEKLFF.

This chain links TRBV3-1 (or the pseudogene TRBV3-2) with TRBJ1-2; D is uncertain. The CDR3 totals 13 residues. V lost 3 bases and J lost 2, with 7 bases in between. Germline V gene sequence: CDR1 LGHDT, CDR2 YNNKEL (reference sequence). The CDR3 bases are TGTGCCAGCAGCCAGTACAGAAACTATGGCTACACCTTC. The encoded protein is CASSQYRNYGYTF.

V usage is TRBV7-3 and J usage is TRBJ2-5, with D maybe TRBD2 (5 bases). Deletions cut 4 bases from V and 4 bases from J, with 19 bases between. The CDR3 contains 16 residues. CDR1 SGHTA and CDR2 FQGTGA come from the germline V gene. This chain's CDR3 is CASSSTGGLGPETQYF. CDR3 coding DNA: TGTGCCAGCAGCTCAACCGGAGGCTTGGGCCCAGAGACCCAGTACTTC.

The V and J genes are TRBV7-8 and TRBJ1-5; 9 positions agree with TRBD1. This CDR3 is 15 amino acids long. The V gene end was trimmed by 6 bases and the J gene end by 2 bases; junction bases not matched to a gene: 5. Germline V gene lookup returns CDR1 SGHVS and CDR2 FQNEAQ. CDR3 nucleotide sequence: TGTGCCAGCAGTAAGGGACAGGGACGCAATCAGCCCCAGCATTTT. Protein sequence: CASSKGQGRNQPQHF.

The J gene is TRBJ1-2, the V gene TRBV4-2, with D hard to call. This CDR3 comprises 15 residues. Germline V lookup: CDR1 LGHNA, CDR2 YNFKEQ. Trimming removed 1 base at V and 0 bases at J, with 9 bases between. The CDR3 DNA reads as TGTGCCAGCAGCCAAGCGCCGGAGGCTAACTATGGCTACACCTTC. Amino acid sequence: CASSQAPEANYGYTF.

This chain's CDR3 is CASRRERGNTGELFF. CDR3 in DNA: TGTGCCAGCAGGCGGGAGCGGGGGAACACCGGGGAGCTGTTTTTT. The chain links TRBV2 to TRBJ2-2, with 7 nucleotides matching TRBD2. Germline V CDR1 and CDR2: SNHLY, FYNNEI. The CDR3 has 15 amino acids. Losses at the gene ends were 6 bases for V and 1 base for J; bases not matched to a gene: 5.

This rearrangement joins TRBV6-6 to TRBJ1-1; TRBD1 might be the D (6 bases). Looked up from germline, CDR1 is MNHNY and CDR2 is SVGAGI (reference sequence). V dropped 5 bases and J dropped 1 base, with 11 bases sitting between them. CDR3 size: 14 residues. The DNA of the CDR3 is TGTGCCAGCAGTAAAGGACAGAGGAACACTGAAGCTTTCTTT. Protein: CASSKGQRNTEAFF.

V usage is TRBV6-2 or TRBV6-3 and J usage is TRBJ1-2; no firm D call. This CDR3 has 15 residues. Germline lookup yields CDR1 MNHEY and CDR2 SVGEGT. V dropped 0 bases and J dropped 5 bases, with 13 bases sitting between them. The CDR3 DNA is TGTGCCAGCAGTTACTCGTTTCTTGGGCAGTATGGCTACACCTTC. This sequence encodes CASSYSFLGQYGYTF.